The 25 T cell receptor beta chains reported below all come from one sample, sequenced in a study of T cells in Graves' hyperthyroidism and ophthalmopathy. TCR beta CDR3 region amplification was performed from RNA transcripts. HTBI primers drove first-round RT-PCR of the TCR CDR3. MiXCR was run by TCRdb on the multiplex PCR reads, yielding one entry per CDR3 protein. In the table there are around 490,000 distinct CDR3 sequences, 15% to 20% of which are singletons. Sequencing input: blood. Receptor source: a middle-aged man with Graves' ophthalmopathy.

This clonotype was recorded at least ten times. The chain is built from TRBV20-1 and TRBJ2-1; 16 bases match TRBD2. The CDR3 length is 13 residues. The J segment lost 13 bases and the V segment lost 5 bases, leaving 5 bases of the junction unmatched. Germline CDR1 and CDR2: DFQATT and SNEGSKA (reference sequence). The CDR3 loop reads CSAPGTSGGGQFF. CDR3 bases: TGCAGTGCTCCCGGGACTAGCGGGGGGGGCCAGTTCTTC.

The table lists this clonotype with a count of one. One end of the junction fails to match germline, which may point to a read error. J is TRBJ2-2 and V is TRBV7-6; D is possibly TRBD2 (6 bases). Germline-derived CDR1 and CDR2 are SGHVS and FNYEAQ. The CDR3 runs to 14 residues. The CDR3 coding sequence is TGTGCCAGCAGCCCCACTAGCAACACCGGGGGGCTGTTTTTT. It encodes CASSPTSNTGGLFF.

This clonotype has just a few counts. The chain links TRBV29-1 to TRBJ2-5; perhaps TRBD2 as D (7 bases). The CDR3 has 13 amino acids. CDR1 SQVTM and CDR2 ANQGSEA come from the germline V gene. V was cut by 7 bases and J by 4 bases, with 16 bases left in between. The CDR3 sequence: CSADVGGLETQYF. In DNA form, the CDR3 reads TGCAGCGCCGACGTGGGGGGGCTAGAGACCCAGTACTTC.

The chain carries TRBV20-1 and TRBJ2-1; D gene uncertain. This CDR3 has 13 residues. CDR1 DFQATT and CDR2 SNEGSKA come from the germline V gene (reference sequence). V dropped 5 bases and J dropped 0 bases, with 8 bases sitting between them. CDR3: CSADLGSYNEQFF. Written as DNA, the CDR3 is TGCAGTGCTGATCTCGGCTCCTACAATGAGCAGTTCTTC.

The CDR3 here is CASSNLAGGRNEQFF. The CDR3 DNA follows: TGCGCCAGCAGCAACCTAGCGGGAGGGCGAAATGAGCAGTTCTTC. V usage is TRBV5-1 and J usage is TRBJ2-1, with 12 positions matching TRBD2. This CDR3 has 15 amino acids. Germline lookup yields CDR1 SGHRS and CDR2 YFSETQ. The J segment lost 7 bases and the V segment lost 4 bases, leaving 6 bases of the junction unmatched.

This clonotype has only a few counts. The CDR3 loop is CASSHAGTGIQETQYF. In DNA, the CDR3 is TGTGCCAGCAGTCACGCCGGGACAGGGATTCAAGAGACCCAGTACTTC. The rearrangement uses TRBV2 and TRBJ2-5, with 9 bases that match TRBD1. Trimming removed 5 bases from V and 2 bases from J; junction bases left unmatched: 9. This CDR3 has 16 amino acids. Germline CDR1 is SNHLY and CDR2 is FYNNEI.

The V and J genes are TRBV5-6 and TRBJ1-2; D unresolved. Germline V CDR1 and CDR2: SGHDT, YYEEEE. This CDR3 has 16 amino acids. V was trimmed by 3 bases and J by 6 bases, leaving 21 bases between them. DNA for the CDR3: TGTGCCAGCAGCTCCTATGGGGAAAAAATAACGCATGGCTACACCTTC. This sequence encodes CASSSYGEKITHGYTF.

This chain joins TRBV6-1 and TRBJ2-3; a weak D match, TRBD2 (5 bases). The CDR3 has 16 residues. The germline V gene has CDR1 MNHNS and CDR2 SASEGT. Trimming took 1 base from V and 2 from J, leaving 13 bases between them. CDR3 nucleotide sequence: TGTGCCAGCAGTGAAGGGGGAGCGAGGTACACAGATACGCAGTATTTT. Protein: CASSEGGARYTDTQYF.

The chain has TRBV13 and TRBJ2-3; possibly TRBD2 for D (5 bases). CDR1 and CDR2 (germline): PRHDT, FYEKMQ (reference sequence). V was shortened by 0 bases and J by 6 bases, with 13 bases between the two germline ends. This CDR3 is 15 amino acids long. The CDR3 loop is CASSLGRYRGDTQYF. The CDR3 DNA sequence: TGTGCCAGCAGCTTAGGTCGGTATCGAGGGGATACGCAGTATTTT.

This clonotype was seen a few times. The gene calls are TRBV6-2 or TRBV6-3 and TRBJ2-1, with D uncertain. Trimming stripped 3 bases from V and 3 bases from J, with 9 bases between. From germline, CDR1 is MNHEY and CDR2 SVGEGT. The CDR3 sequence is 14 residues long. The CDR3 DNA sequence: TGTGCCAGCAGTTATCGGCGCGGCTACAATGAGCAGTTCTTC. It codes for CASSYRRGYNEQFF.

There are many counts of this clonotype. CDR3 coding DNA: TGTGCCAGCAGTTTATGGGTTACTAGCGGGAGTCAAGAGACCCAGTACTTC. Its protein is CASSLWVTSGSQETQYF. This chain links TRBV28 with TRBJ2-5; the match to TRBD2 covers 11 bases. V trimming: 0 bases; J trimming: 2 bases; junction bases outside the gene matches: 5. This CDR3 is built from 17 residues. Germline CDR1 is MDHEN and CDR2 is SYDVKM.

V is TRBV20-1 and J is TRBJ1-2; no reliable D call. This CDR3 spans 16 amino acids. The V end lost 4 bases, the J end lost 5 bases, and 23 bases lay between the germline ends. CDR1 and CDR2 (germline): DFQATT, SNEGSKA (reference sequence). CDR3 DNA: TGCAGTGCTAAGCCCTTGAGTGGGAGCCCTAGGTATGGCTACACCTTC. This translates into CSAKPLSGSPRYGYTF.

This clonotype was counted a few times. V is TRBV24-1 and J is TRBJ2-7; D call uncertain. Per germline, CDR1 KGHDR and CDR2 SFDVKD. This CDR3 is built from 13 residues. Trimming pared 1 base from V and 1 base from J, leaving 4 bases between. The CDR3 bases are TGTGCCACCAGTGATTTAGGTTCCTACGAGCAGTACTTC. Encoded protein: CATSDLGSYEQYF.

This clonotype has ten or more counts. The V gene is TRBV7-2, the J gene TRBJ2-7, with D unresolved. V dropped 1 base and J dropped 3 bases, with 10 bases sitting between them. In germline, CDR1 is SGHTA, CDR2 FQGNSA. The CDR3 loop spans 14 amino acids. DNA of the CDR3: TGTGCCAGCAGCTTAGATGAACAGTTCTACGAGCAGTACTTC. The encoded protein is CASSLDEQFYEQYF.

This clonotype was seen repeatedly, ten times or more. V usage is TRBV20-1 and J usage is TRBJ2-5, with 16 bases aligning to TRBD2. The CDR3 has 15 amino acids. Germline assignment: CDR1 DFQATT and CDR2 SNEGSKA (reference sequence). Trimming removed 6 bases from V and 5 bases from J; junction bases left unmatched: 6. The CDR3 loop reads CSAHVGLAGGETQYF. DNA of the CDR3: TGCAGTGCACACGTGGGACTAGCGGGAGGGGAGACCCAGTACTTC.

The genes are TRBV14 and TRBJ2-2, with TRBD2 matching over 11 bases. J was trimmed by 0 bases and V by 4 bases; bases with no gene match: 4. Looked up from germline, CDR1 is SGHDN and CDR2 is FVKESK. The CDR3 loop spans 17 amino acids. CDR3 sequence: CASSRGLAGPNTGELFF. Written as DNA, the CDR3 is TGTGCCAGCAGCCGCGGACTAGCGGGCCCGAACACCGGGGAGCTGTTTTTT.

This clonotype came up many times. The chain joins TRBV2 to TRBJ1-1, with D uncertain. V lost 2 bases and J 1 base, leaving 14 bases between the germline ends. Germline loops: CDR1 SNHLY, CDR2 FYNNEI. CDR3 size: 16 residues. CDR3 nucleotide sequence: TGTGCCAGCAGTGAAAGGTTCGGGCAGACGAACACTGAAGCTTTCTTT. Residues: CASSERFGQTNTEAFF.

The V call is TRBV28, the J call TRBJ1-3, with 10 bases fitting TRBD1. J gave up 4 bases and V 5 bases, and 11 bases lay outside the gene matches. The CDR3 runs 17 residues. The germline CDR1 and CDR2 sequences are MDHEN and SYDVKM. In nucleotides, the CDR3 is TGTGCCAGCAGTCTCTTCAGACAGGGGGCCGCAGGAAACACCATATATTTT. Translated: CASSLFRQGAAGNTIYF.

This clonotype turned up a few times. DNA for the CDR3: TGTGCCAGCAGTGAAGGACAGACTGGGGTGAACACTGAAGCTTTCTTT. Amino acids: CASSEGQTGVNTEAFF. The chain recombines TRBV6-1 with TRBJ1-1; perhaps TRBD1 as D (5 bases). Trimming took 1 base from V and 0 from J, leaving 12 bases between them. Germline V CDR1 and CDR2: MNHNS, SASEGT. This CDR3 is built from 16 residues.

This clonotype appeared a few times. The J gene is TRBJ1-4, the V gene TRBV20-1; TRBD1 matches 9 bases. The germline gives CDR1 DFQATT, CDR2 SNEGSKA (reference sequence). V lost 1 base and J lost 5; bases outside the gene matches: 5. This CDR3 region has 15 residues. The DNA for the CDR3 is TGCAGTGCTAGAGTTCCGGACAGGGGAAATGAAAAACTGTTTTTT. It codes for CSARVPDRGNEKLFF.

The V and J genes are TRBV20-1 and TRBJ2-2; a possible D gene is TRBD2 (6 bases). The CDR3 length is 14 residues. Deletions cut 3 bases from V and 6 bases from J, with 14 bases between. CDR1 is DFQATT, CDR2 SNEGSKA, per germline (reference sequence). Here the CDR3 DNA reads TGCAGTGCTAGGGCCCTAGCGTCTGCCGGGGAGCTGTTTTTT. It codes for CSARALASAGELFF.

The J gene is TRBJ1-5, the V gene TRBV19; D is ambiguous. CDR1 and CDR2 (germline): LNHDA, SQIVND (reference sequence). CDR3 length: 13 amino acids. The V end was cut by 6 bases, the J end by 2 bases, with 8 bases between. This CDR3 reads CASSDVGNQPQHF. The DNA of the CDR3 is TGTGCCAGTAGCGATGTTGGCAATCAGCCCCAGCATTTT.

With regard to this clonotype: Compared with germline, one end of the junction differs, possibly owing to a read error. V and J are TRBV11-3 and TRBJ2-2; 9 nucleotides agree with TRBD2. The CDR3 runs to 16 residues. In germline, CDR1 is SGHNT, CDR2 YENEEA. The CDR3 DNA follows: TGTGCCAGCAGTTTAGCGGGGGCATGGGGAACCGGGGAGCTGTTTTTT. Its protein is CASSLAGAWGTGELFF.

The table lists this clonotype with a few counts. The V call is TRBV9, the J call TRBJ1-6; D is ambiguous. V lost 0 bases and J 11 bases, leaving 12 bases between the germline ends. Germline V CDR1 and CDR2: SGDLS, YYNGEE. The CDR3 totals 14 residues. CDR3 sequence: CASSVGGLAAPLHF. CDR3 nucleotides: TGTGCCAGCAGCGTAGGAGGGCTGGCGGCACCCCTCCACTTT. Supplemented by reference TRBV9 and TRBJ1-6, the full variable domain reads DSGVTQTPKHLITATGQRVTLRCSPRSGDLSVYWYQQSLDQGLQFLIQYYNGEERAKGNILERFSAQQFPDLHSELNLSSLELGDSALYFCASSVGGLAAPLHFGNGTRLTVT.

The chain is built from TRBV12-3 or TRBV12-4 and TRBJ1-3; D uncertain. V lost 2 bases, J lost 7 bases, and 3 bases lay in between. The CDR3 covers 11 residues. The CDR3 DNA reads as TGTGCCAGCAGTTTACAGAACACCATATATTTT. Translation: CASSLQNTIYF.